This T cell receptor beta chain appears in the sequencing data of a study of cytomegalovirus exposure and HLA in healthy donors (dated by TCRdb to the late 2010s). In terms of the full investigation: In an earlier analysis of several hundred of the donors, 250 to 350 Gb of sequence data and roughly 100 million unique TCR beta sequences from approximately 180 million T cells were reported. An early release that covered roughly 600 HLA-typed donors contained approximately 300 gigabases of sequencing data and about 84 million unique TCR sequences. The genetic ancestry cluster associated with self-reported Caucasian donors included 81% of the 300 to 400 genotyped donors. The study aimed to test whether cataloging public T cell receptors could reveal signatures of past pathogen exposure. Alongside the repertoire data, information on donor age, sex, ethnicity and CMV serostatus was compiled. A later analysis re-analyzed previously published TCR beta repertoires from about 600 donors and added high-resolution HLA genotyping to study TCR occurrence patterns. Along with the approximately 700-subject first cohort, a separate validation cohort of approximately 110 different subjects was used. Roughly 5 DR-DQ haplotypes were handled as single units for association and clustering, since linkage in the cohort was strong. HLA typing covered class I and class II loci at four-digit resolution. An earlier analysis of around 580 of the donors used high-throughput TCR beta sequencing to judge whether each TCR beta V gene segment behaved as functional or pseudogenic. A later genetic analysis took genome-wide SNP genotypes for about 55% of the roughly 670 donors and used that subset as a discovery cohort. Every repertoire in the discovery cohort had been generated on one and the same sequencing platform. Typing coverage differed by locus: A, B, C, DRB1 and DQB1 were typed in roughly 620-640 donors, DQA1 in about 500, DPA1 in around 610, and DPB1 in 472. The later analysis used no new phenotypic data to find candidate immune exposures, relying instead on TCR beta sequences and their occurrence across donors. On average, roughly 250,000 unique TCR beta nucleotide sequences were sequenced per donor among 398 genotyped donors of the cohort, with 15% to 20% of those sequences being non-productive. High-throughput TCR immunosequencing, statistical association of individual TCRs with disease status, and machine learning were combined to predict cytomegalovirus infection status. The study profiled the T cell repertoires of about 640 subjects by immunosequencing and related them to cytomegalovirus serostatus.

What the study reported, not specific to this receptor: According to a later analysis, most CMV-associated TCR beta chains appeared to be HLA-restricted, and the HLA associations seemed to be driven largely by CMV exposure. Correlated functional status among segregating V segments might be attributable to linkage disequilibrium, but an unknown experimental factor could not be ruled out. Compared with the 666-donor mean, donors in an Asian-associated ancestry cluster had fewer N-insertions in productive TCRs, according to a later genetic analysis. In a later analysis, several top co-occurrence clusters were reported to appear linked to parvovirus B19, influenza, CMV and Epstein-Barr virus. A later analysis found that HLA-associated TCR beta chains were more clonally expanded and had lower generation probabilities than equally common non-associated chains. In vitro tests confirmed that a few of the cytomegalovirus-associated TCR beta chains recognize cytomegalovirus antigens. When HLA alleles, especially DR and DQ, strongly co-occurred, attributing TCR associations to individual alleles was difficult. The study gave a list of over 150 TCR beta chains associated with cytomegalovirus. According to a later analysis, TCR association rates differed among HLA loci, with DRB1 alleles showing the most associated TCRs and HLA-C alleles showing the fewest. It was suggested by the authors that the approach could potentially be generalized to other disease states and immunological phenotypes. An earlier analysis of some 590 of the donors showed that most TCR beta V segments appeared in productive rearrangements either about 90% or about 30% of the time, which broadly matched IMGT annotations. A further reported finding was that TCR beta sequences accurately predicted the HLA-A and HLA-B alleles for most subjects in the first cohort. Cytomegalovirus status was reported to be diagnosed by the classifier with high specificity and sensitivity in both the original and validation cohorts. V-gene and J-gene trimming of TCR beta chains was associated with a missense DCLRE1C variant in a later genetic analysis, and the association was replicated in an independent cohort. A group of highly shared sequence variants was considered likely to be a technical artifact of the sequencing pipeline. Because HLA typing was missing for some donors at each locus, association tests included only the typed subset. Most TCR sequences were seen in very few donors, while some public TCRs were found in many individuals. A later analysis associated around 16,000 TCR beta sequences with specific HLA alleles at a false discovery rate of 0.05. CMV serostatus was the only immune exposure information available for the cohort. The 87-base-pair reads could not distinguish some IMGT-functional V segments, including TRBV6-2 and TRBV6-3, so those segments were excluded. This cohort had only TCR beta chains sequenced, and the lack of alpha or paired-chain data limited which features could be detected. The presence/absence analyses assumed that sequencing depth was roughly uniform across donors, and that assumption may not be true. Because counts were too low, roughly 18 rarely observed V segments, including chromosome 9 orphons, were left out of the earlier analysis of roughly 600 of the donors.

The cohort consisted of 666 healthy bone marrow donors. At the time of sampling, all cohort members were nominally healthy, though unrecorded immune exposures were likely present. The donor was CMV seronegative and was included in the group of 352 seronegative cohort members. Every donor gave a peripheral blood sample, and the peripheral blood mononuclear cells from that sample were used for TCR beta sequencing. The Qiagen DNeasy Blood Extraction Kit was used to extract genomic DNA from the blood cell samples. At the junction V is shortened by 7 bases and J by 6 bases; bases outside the gene matches: 4. The CDR3, from cysteine to phenylalanine, totals 11 residues. The kept DNA is CDR3 alone, 33 bases in frame from the first base. Based on the germline V gene (reference sequence), the CDR1 and CDR2 sequences are DFQATT and SNEGSKA. In the case of this clone: This clone's antigen is unknown. No much larger clone exists at a distance of one base, and base qualities are not known.

Library method: the immunoSEQ multiplex PCR assay. For the multiplex PCR, a mixture combining 60 forward primers for TCR Vbeta segments and 13 reverse primers for TCR Jbeta segments was used. The CDR3 region of rearranged TCR beta genes was amplified from genomic DNA by a multiplex PCR assay. The amplified TCR beta libraries were sequenced on the Illumina HiSeq System as 87-base-pair reads. On the authors' methods: Across the 700 or so repertoires, a later analysis counted 80 million or so unique TCR beta chains, some 11 million of which were shared by at least two donors. Raw reads were error-corrected and collapsed into unique sequences with a nearest-neighbor algorithm that merged closely related sequences to remove PCR and sequencing errors. CDR3 sequences were aligned to IMGT reference sequences to assign V, D and J gene segments. For a sequence to be retained, at least a six-nucleotide match to both a V gene segment and a J gene segment was required. Rearrangements were called productive when the CDR3 lacked stop codons and stayed in frame with V and J; all others were non-productive. Following IMGT convention, CDR3 was defined as the stretch from the second conserved V-encoded cysteine up to the conserved J-encoded phenylalanine. The earlier analysis of 500 to 650 of the donors excluded any sequence lacking an unambiguous match to a single V gene segment. An earlier analysis of a few hundred of the donors classified V segments as functional when productive rearrangements were above 56.7% and as segregating when the standard deviation between donors was above 5%. A statistical classification framework was built to diagnose cytomegalovirus status from the catalog of TCR beta chain sequences. In a later analysis, TCR nucleotide sequences were compared against IMGT/GENE-DB human TR gene sequences so that V and J genes could be assigned. Using the TCRdist pipeline, a later analysis assigned CDR3 sequences along with most-parsimonious VDJ recombination scenarios. A later analysis defined each TCR beta chain by its CDR3 amino acid sequence plus V-gene family, and excluded reads lacking a unique V-gene family. To address suspected cross-contamination and a sequencing artifact, a later analysis removed some 620 highly shared, low-generation-probability nucleotide sequences. For each public chain, a later analysis derived a clonal expansion index from normalized ranks of inferred template counts within each repertoire. In a later analysis, generation probabilities were computed with a VDJ recombination model fitted to out-of-frame rearrangements, and the resulting probabilities were checked against IGoR. A later analysis scored TCR-TCR, TCR-HLA and TCR-CMV co-occurrence with hypergeometric tests, applying a repertoire-size bias correction to TCR pairs. To estimate false discovery rates, a later analysis permuted the HLA or CMV assignments 20 times. A later analysis grouped co-occurring TCRs with DBSCAN, adding TCRdist sequence similarity when clustering within HLA-allele-positive subsets. Co-occurrence clustering excluded repertoires with fewer than 30,000 or more than 120,000 public chains, plus five with anomalous nucleotide sharing. TCRdb obtained this table from immuneACCESS and retained in-frame rearrangements with V and J assigned. These tables miss some clones; where compared with another copy, unresolved V genes account for less than half of the shortfall, and the remainder is unexplained. V and J calls and clone size are those listed in that table; D and trimming were worked out from the DNA. The sample table holds around 140,000 clones, of which roughly 83% were seen once. The top ten clones comprise 1.5% of the sample.

The origin of this receptor is a man aged 35 to 55 in good health and CMV-seronegative. The chain links TRBV20-1 with TRBJ2-7; 9 of the junction bases match TRBD2. The source material was PBMCs. At the DNA level, the sequence is TGCAGTGGGGGACTAGCTGGCGAGCAGTACTTC. This sequence encodes CSGGLAGEQYF.